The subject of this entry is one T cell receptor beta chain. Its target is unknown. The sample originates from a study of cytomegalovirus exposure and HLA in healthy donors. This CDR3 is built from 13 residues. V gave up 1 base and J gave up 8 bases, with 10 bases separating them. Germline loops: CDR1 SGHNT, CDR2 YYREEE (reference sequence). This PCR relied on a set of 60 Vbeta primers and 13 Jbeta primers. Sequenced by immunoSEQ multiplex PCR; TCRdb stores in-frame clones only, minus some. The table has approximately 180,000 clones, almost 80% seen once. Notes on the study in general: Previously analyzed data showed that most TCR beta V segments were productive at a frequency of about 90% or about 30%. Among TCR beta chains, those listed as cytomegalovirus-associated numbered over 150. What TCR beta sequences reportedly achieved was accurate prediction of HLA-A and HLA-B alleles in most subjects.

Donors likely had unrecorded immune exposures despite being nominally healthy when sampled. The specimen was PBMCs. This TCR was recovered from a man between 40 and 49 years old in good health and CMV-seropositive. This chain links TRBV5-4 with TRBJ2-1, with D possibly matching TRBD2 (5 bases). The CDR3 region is CASSLPSFDEQFF. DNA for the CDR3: TGTGCCAGCAGCTTGCCTAGCTTCGATGAGCAGTTCTTC.